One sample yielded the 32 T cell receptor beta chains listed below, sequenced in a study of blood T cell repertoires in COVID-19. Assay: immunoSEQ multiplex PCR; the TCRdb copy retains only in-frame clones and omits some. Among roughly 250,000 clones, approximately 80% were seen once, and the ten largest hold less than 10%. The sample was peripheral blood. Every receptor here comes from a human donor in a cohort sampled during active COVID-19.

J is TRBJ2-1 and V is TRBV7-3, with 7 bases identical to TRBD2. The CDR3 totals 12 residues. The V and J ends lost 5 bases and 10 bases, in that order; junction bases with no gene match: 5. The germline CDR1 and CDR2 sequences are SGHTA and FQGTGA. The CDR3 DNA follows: TGTGCCAGCAGCCACTGGGAGGGGGAGCAGTTCTTC. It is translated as CASSHWEGEQFF.

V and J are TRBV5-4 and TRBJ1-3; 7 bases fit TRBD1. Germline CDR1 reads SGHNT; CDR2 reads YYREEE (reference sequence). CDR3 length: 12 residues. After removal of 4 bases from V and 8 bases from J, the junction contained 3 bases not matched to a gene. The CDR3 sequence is CASSRQGYTIYF. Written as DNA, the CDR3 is TGTGCCAGCAGCCGACAGGGTTACACCATATATTTT.

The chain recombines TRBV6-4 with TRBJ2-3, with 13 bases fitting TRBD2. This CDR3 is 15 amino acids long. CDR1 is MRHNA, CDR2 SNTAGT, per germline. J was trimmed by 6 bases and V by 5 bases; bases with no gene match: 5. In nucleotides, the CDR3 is TGTGCCAGCAGTTTTACTAGCGGGGGGGCGGATACGCAGTATTTT. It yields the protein CASSFTSGGADTQYF.

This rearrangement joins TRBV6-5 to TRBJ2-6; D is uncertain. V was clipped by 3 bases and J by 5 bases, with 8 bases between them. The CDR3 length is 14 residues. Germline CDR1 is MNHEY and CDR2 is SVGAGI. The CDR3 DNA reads TGTGCCAGCAGTTATATAGCCCGGGCCAACGTCCTGACTTTC. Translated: CASSYIARANVLTF.

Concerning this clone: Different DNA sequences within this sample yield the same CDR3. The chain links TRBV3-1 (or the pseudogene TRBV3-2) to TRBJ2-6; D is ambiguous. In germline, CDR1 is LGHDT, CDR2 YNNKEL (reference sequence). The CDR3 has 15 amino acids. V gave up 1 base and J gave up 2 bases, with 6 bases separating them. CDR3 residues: CASSQGRAGANVLTF. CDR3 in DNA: TGTGCCAGCAGCCAAGGCCGGGCTGGGGCCAACGTCCTGACTTTC.

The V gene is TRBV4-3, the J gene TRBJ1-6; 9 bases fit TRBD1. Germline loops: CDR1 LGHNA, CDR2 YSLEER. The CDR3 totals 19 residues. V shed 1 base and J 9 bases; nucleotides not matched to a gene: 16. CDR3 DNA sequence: TGCGCCAGCAGCCAAGCCATACAGGGGGCGCCCGTCGGGTTTTCACCCCTCCACTTT. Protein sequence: CASSQAIQGAPVGFSPLHF.

For the CDR3, the DNA is TGCGCCAGCAGCGCCACCAGGTCGACTAGCAGCCACGAGCAGTACTTC. Its protein product is CASSATRSTSSHEQYF. The chain combines TRBV5-1 with TRBJ2-7; TRBD2 aligns across 7 bases. CDR3 length: 16 residues. Looked up from germline, CDR1 is SGHRS and CDR2 is YFSETQ. Germline trimming cut 4 bases from V and 5 bases from J; bases unmatched to any gene: 15.

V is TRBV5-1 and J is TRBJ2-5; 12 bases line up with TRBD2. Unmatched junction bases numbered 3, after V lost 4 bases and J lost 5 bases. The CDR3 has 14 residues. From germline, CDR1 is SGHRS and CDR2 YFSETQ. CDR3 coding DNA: TGCGCCAGCAGCACCGGGACTAGCGGGGAGACCCAGTACTTC. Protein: CASSTGTSGETQYF.

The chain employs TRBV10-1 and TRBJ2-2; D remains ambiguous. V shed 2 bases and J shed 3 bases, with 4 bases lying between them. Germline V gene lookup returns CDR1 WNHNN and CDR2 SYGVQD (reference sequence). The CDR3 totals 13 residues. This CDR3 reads CASSEEDTGELFF. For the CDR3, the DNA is TGCGCCAGCAGTGAGGAGGACACCGGGGAGCTGTTTTTT.

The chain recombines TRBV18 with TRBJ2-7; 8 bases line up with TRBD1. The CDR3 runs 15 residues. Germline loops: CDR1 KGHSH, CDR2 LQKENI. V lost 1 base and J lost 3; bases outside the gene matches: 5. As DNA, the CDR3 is TGTGCCAGCTCACCACTGGACAGGGCCCTCTACGAGCAGTACTTC. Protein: CASSPLDRALYEQYF.

CDR3 in DNA: TGCAGTGCTAGTAGGCTAGCGGGGATTGGCGGGGAGCTGTTTTTT. This translates into CSASRLAGIGGELFF. The chain couples TRBV20-1 to TRBJ2-2, with TRBD2 matching over 9 bases. Germline lookup yields CDR1 DFQATT and CDR2 SNEGSKA (reference sequence). The ends lost 3 bases at V and 7 bases at J; junction bases unmatched: 9. The CDR3 extends over 15 amino acids.

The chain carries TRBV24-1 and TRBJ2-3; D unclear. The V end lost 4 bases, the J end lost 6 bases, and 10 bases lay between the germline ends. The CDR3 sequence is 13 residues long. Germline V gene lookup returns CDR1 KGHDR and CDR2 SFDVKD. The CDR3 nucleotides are TGTGCCACCAGTGACCCTACCAGGGATACGCAGTATTTT. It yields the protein CATSDPTRDTQYF.

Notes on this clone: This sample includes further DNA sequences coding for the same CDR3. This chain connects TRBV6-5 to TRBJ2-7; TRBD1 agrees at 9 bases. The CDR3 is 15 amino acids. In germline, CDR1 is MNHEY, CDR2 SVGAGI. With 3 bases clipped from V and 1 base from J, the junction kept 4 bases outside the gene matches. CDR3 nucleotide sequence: TGTGCCAGCAGTTATTCTGGGACAGGGTCCTACGAGCAGTACTTC. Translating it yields CASSYSGTGSYEQYF.

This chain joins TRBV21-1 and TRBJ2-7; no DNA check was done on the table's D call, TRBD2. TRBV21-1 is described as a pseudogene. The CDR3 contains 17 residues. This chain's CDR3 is CASSKAWKRRYCSEQYF. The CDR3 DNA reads TGTGCCAGCAGCAAAGCGTGGAAAAGGCGGTACTGCTCCGAGCAGTACTTC.

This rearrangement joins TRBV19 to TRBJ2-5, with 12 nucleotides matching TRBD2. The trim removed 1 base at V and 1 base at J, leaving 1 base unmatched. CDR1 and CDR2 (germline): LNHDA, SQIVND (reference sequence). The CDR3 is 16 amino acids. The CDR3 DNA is TGTGCCAGTAGTATAGCTAGCGGGGGGGCCCAAGAGACCCAGTACTTC. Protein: CASSIASGGAQETQYF.

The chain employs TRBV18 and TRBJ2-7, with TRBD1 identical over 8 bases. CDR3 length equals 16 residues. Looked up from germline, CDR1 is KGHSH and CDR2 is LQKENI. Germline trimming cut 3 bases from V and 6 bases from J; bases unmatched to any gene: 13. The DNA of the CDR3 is TGTGCCAGCTCACCTTCCGGGACAGGTGCCTTCAGCGAGCAGTACTTC. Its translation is CASSPSGTGAFSEQYF.

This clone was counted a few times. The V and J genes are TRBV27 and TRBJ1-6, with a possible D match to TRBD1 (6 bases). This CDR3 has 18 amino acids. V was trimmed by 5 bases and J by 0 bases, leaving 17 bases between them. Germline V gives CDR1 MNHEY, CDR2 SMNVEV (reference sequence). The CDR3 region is CASSRYSRGSSYNSPLHF. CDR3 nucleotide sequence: TGTGCCAGCAGTAGATATAGTAGGGGGAGCTCCTATAATTCACCCCTCCACTTT.

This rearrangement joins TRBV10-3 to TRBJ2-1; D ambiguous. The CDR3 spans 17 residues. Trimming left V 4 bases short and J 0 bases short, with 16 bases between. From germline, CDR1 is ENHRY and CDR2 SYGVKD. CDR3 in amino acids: CAISALDRGGSYNEQFF. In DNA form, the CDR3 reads TGTGCCATCAGTGCCCTAGATCGCGGCGGCTCCTACAATGAGCAGTTCTTC.

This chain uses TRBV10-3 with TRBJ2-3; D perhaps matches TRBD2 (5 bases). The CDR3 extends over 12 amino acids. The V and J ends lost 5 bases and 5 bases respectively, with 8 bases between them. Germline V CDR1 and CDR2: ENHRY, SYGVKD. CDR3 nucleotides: TGTGCCATCAGTCAGGAGGTAGATACGCAGTATTTT. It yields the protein CAISQEVDTQYF.

As DNA, the CDR3 is TGTGCCACCAGCAGGAAAACTAGCGGGGGGTCGAGCTCCTACGAGCAGTACTTC. This encodes CATSRKTSGGSSSYEQYF. This chain joins TRBV15 and TRBJ2-7, with 12 bases aligning to TRBD2. In germline, CDR1 is LNHNV, CDR2 YYDKDF (reference sequence). V lost 3 bases to trimming and J lost 0 bases; unmatched junction nucleotides: 9. The length of the CDR3 is 18 residues.

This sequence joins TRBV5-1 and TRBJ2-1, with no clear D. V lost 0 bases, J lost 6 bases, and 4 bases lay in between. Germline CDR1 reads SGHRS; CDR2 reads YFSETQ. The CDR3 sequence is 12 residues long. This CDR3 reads CASSLGLNEQFF. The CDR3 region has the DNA TGCGCCAGCAGCTTGGGACTCAATGAGCAGTTCTTC.

The CDR3 sequence: CASSLTRTSGTDTQYF. CDR3 nucleotides: TGTGCCAGCAGCTTGACCAGGACTAGCGGCACAGATACGCAGTATTTT. The V gene is TRBV7-9, the J gene TRBJ2-3; 9 positions agree with TRBD2. Germline lookup yields CDR1 SEHNR and CDR2 FQNEAQ (reference sequence). The ends lost 3 bases at V and 1 base at J; junction bases unmatched: 5. The length of the CDR3 is 16 residues.

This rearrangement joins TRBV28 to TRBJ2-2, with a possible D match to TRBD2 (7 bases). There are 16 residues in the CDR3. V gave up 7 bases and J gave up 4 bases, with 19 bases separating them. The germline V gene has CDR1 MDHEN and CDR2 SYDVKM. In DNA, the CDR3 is TGTGCCAGCATGTCTATTAGGGGAGGGGGCACCGGGGAGCTGTTTTTT. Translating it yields CASMSIRGGGTGELFF.

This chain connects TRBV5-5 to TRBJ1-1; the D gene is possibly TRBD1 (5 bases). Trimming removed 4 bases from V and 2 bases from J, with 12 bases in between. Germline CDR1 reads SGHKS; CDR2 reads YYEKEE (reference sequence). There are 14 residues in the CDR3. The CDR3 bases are TGTGCCAGCAGCCTACAGGTACCCAACACTGAAGCTTTCTTT. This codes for CASSLQVPNTEAFF. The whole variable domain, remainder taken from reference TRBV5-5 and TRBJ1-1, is DAGVTQSPTHLIKTRGQQVTLRCSPISGHKSVSWYQQVLGQGPQFIFQYYEKEERGRGNFPDRFSARQFPNYSSELNVNALLLGDSALYLCASSLQVPNTEAFFGQGTRLTVV.

The CDR3 protein is CASSRPDRAQNTGELFF. DNA of the CDR3: TGTGCCAGCAGCCGCCCGGACAGGGCACAAAACACCGGGGAGCTGTTTTTT. This chain links TRBV3-1 (or the pseudogene TRBV3-2) with TRBJ2-2, with TRBD1 matching over 8 bases. The CDR3 spans 17 residues. V shed 4 bases and J 2 bases; nucleotides not matched to a gene: 9. Germline V gives CDR1 LGHDT, CDR2 YNNKEL (reference sequence).

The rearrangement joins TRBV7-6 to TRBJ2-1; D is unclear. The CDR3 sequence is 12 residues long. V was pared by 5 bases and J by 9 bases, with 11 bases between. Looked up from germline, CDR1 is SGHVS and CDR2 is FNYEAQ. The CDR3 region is CASSPRTGEQFF. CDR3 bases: TGTGCCAGCAGCCCGCGAACGGGTGAGCAGTTCTTC.

The CDR3 spells CASSLGTATGELFF. The CDR3 bases are TGCGCCAGCAGCTTGGGGACAGCAACCGGGGAGCTGTTTTTT. The chain combines TRBV5-1 with TRBJ2-2; D may be TRBD1 (6 bases). The V gene's germline CDR1 is SGHRS and CDR2 YFSETQ. V was pared by 0 bases and J by 5 bases, with 8 bases between. The CDR3 contains 14 residues.

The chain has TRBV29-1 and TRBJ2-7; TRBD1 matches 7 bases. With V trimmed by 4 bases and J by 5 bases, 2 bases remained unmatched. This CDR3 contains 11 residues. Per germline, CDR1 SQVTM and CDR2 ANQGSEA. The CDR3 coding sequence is TGCAGCGTTGGCGACAGGGACGAGCAGTACTTC. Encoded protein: CSVGDRDEQYF.

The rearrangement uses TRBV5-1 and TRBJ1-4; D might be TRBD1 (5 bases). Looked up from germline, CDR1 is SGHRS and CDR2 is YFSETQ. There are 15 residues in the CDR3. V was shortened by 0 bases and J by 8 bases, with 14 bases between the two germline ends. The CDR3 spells CASSLELGGSEKLFF. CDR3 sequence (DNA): TGCGCCAGCAGCTTGGAGTTGGGGGGAAGCGAAAAACTGTTTTTT. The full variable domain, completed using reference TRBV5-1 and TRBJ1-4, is KAGVTQTPRYLIKTRGQQVTLSCSPISGHRSVSWYQQTPGQGLQFLFEYFSETQRNKGNFPGRFSGRQFSNSRSEMNVSTLELGDSALYLCASSLELGGSEKLFFGSGTQLSVL.

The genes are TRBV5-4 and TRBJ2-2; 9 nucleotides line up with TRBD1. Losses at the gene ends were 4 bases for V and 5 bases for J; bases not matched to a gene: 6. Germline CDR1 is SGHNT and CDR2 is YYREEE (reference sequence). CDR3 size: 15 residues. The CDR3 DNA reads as TGTGCCAGCAGCACCCGGGACAGGGTAACCGGGGAGCTGTTTTTT. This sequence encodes CASSTRDRVTGELFF.

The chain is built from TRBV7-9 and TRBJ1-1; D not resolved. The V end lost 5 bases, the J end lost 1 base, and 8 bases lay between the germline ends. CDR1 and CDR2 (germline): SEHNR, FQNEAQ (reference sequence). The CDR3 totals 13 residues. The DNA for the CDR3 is TGTGCCAGCAGCCACTCTGGGAACACTGAAGCTTTCTTT. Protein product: CASSHSGNTEAFF.

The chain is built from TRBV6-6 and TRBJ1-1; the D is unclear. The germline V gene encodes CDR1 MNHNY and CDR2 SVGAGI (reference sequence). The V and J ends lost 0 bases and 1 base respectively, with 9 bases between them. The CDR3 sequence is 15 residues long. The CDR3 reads CASSYSELTNTEAFF. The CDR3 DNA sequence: TGTGCCAGCAGTTACTCGGAGTTGACGAACACTGAAGCTTTCTTT.